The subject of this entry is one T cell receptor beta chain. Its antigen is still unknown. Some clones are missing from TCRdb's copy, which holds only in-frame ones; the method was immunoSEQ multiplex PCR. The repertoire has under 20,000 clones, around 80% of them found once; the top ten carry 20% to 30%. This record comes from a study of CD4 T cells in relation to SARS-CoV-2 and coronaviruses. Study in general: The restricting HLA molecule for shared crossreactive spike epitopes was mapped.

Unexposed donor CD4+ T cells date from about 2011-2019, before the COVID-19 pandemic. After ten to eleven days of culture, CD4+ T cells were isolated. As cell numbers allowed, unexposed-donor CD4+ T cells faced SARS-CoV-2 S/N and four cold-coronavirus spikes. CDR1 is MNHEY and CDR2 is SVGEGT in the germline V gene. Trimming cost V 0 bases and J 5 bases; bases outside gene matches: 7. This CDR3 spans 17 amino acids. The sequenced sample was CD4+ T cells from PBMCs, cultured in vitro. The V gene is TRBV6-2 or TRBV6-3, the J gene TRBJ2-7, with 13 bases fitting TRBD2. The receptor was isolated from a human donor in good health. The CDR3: CASSYSTSGRATDEQYF. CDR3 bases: TGTGCCAGCAGTTACTCAACTAGCGGGAGGGCCACAGACGAGCAGTACTTC.